The rows below give T cell receptor beta chains drawn from one sample of a study of blood T cell repertoires in COVID-19. The data were produced by immunoSEQ multiplex PCR, yet TCRdb's version contains in-frame clones alone and is incomplete. Among about 240,000 clones, more than 75% were seen once, and the ten largest hold about 12%. Sequenced input: peripheral blood. The source is a man older than 75 with acute or convalescent COVID-19. Each CDR3 is given with its conserved first and last residue. Each record gives: J gene, clone size, D gene, V gene, CDR3 protein, CDR3 DNA. A D gene is named only where the DNA matches it firmly. Part of the rows lack a size; the others show once, few, many or a class for expanded clones.

>TRBJ2-1|.|.|TRBV7-2
CASSLAPGYTGNEQFF
TGTGCCAGCAGCTTAGCGCCAGGATACACTGGAAATGAGCAGTTCTTC
>TRBJ2-7|once|.|TRBV10-1
CASSESYELEQYF
TGCGCCAGCAGTGAGTCGTACGAACTCGAGCAGTACTTC
>TRBJ2-1|.|.|TRBV10-3
CAVGALSSYNEQFF
TGTGCCGTGGGGGCTTTGAGCTCCTACAATGAGCAGTTCTTC
>TRBJ1-1|.|.|TRBV7-2
CASSQNSRYAEAFF
TGTGCCAGCAGCCAAAACAGCAGGTACGCTGAAGCTTTCTTT
>TRBJ2-1|.|.|TRBV6-5
CASSPDYRAAYEQFF
TGTGCCAGCAGTCCGGACTATAGAGCGGCGTATGAGCAGTTCTTC
>TRBJ1-3|.|.|TRBV28
CASSSPKNTIYF
TGTGCCAGCAGTTCCCCCAAAAACACCATATATTTT
>TRBJ1-6|once|.|TRBV5-6
CASSLEQASYNSPLHF
TGTGCCAGCAGCTTGGAACAGGCGTCCTATAATTCACCCCTCCACTTT
>TRBJ1-6|.|.|TRBV28
CASSFGRAGNSPLHF
TGTGCCAGCAGTTTCGGCAGGGCCGGTAATTCACCCCTCCACTTT
>TRBJ2-3|.|.|TRBV4-1
CASSQDPFYTDTQYF
TGCGCCAGCAGCCAAGATCCTTTCTACACAGATACGCAGTATTTT
>TRBJ2-1|once|TRBD2|TRBV6-5
CASSPGLAGVDEQFF
TGTGCCAGCAGCCCCGGACTAGCGGGAGTCGATGAGCAGTTCTTC
>TRBJ1-2|.|.|TRBV29-1
CSVEGPGGETEGYTF
TGCAGCGTTGAAGGACCCGGAGGGGAAACTGAAGGCTACACCTTC
>TRBJ1-2|.|TRBD1|TRBV6-5
CASSPGQGIGGYTF
TGTGCCAGCAGCCCGGGACAGGGGATAGGTGGCTACACCTTC
>TRBJ2-3|once|TRBD1|TRBV6-5
CASSFQQGQGADTQYF
TGTGCCAGCAGTTTCCAGCAGGGACAGGGAGCAGATACGCAGTATTTT
>TRBJ2-7|.|.|TRBV3-1/TRBV3-2
CASSARVSYEQYF
TGTGCCAGCAGCGCGAGGGTCTCCTACGAGCAGTACTTC
>TRBJ2-4|.|.|TRBV18
CASSPLEDIQYF
TGTGCCAGCTCACCATTAGAGGACATTCAGTACTTC
>TRBJ2-7|once|.|TRBV2
CASRLTGEQYF
TGTGCCAGCAGGTTAACGGGCGAGCAGTACTTC
>TRBJ2-7|few|TRBD1|TRBV29-1
CSAEFGTGVYEQYF
TGCAGCGCTGAATTTGGGACAGGGGTCTACGAGCAGTACTTC
>TRBJ1-2|.|TRBD1|TRBV6-1
CASSELKGQGVDYGYTF
TGTGCCAGCAGTGAATTGAAGGGACAGGGGGTTGACTATGGCTACACCTTC
>TRBJ2-1|few|TRBD2|TRBV29-1
CSVATGGSSPDEQFF
TGCAGCGTCGCCACGGGGGGAAGCTCCCCGGATGAGCAGTTCTTC
>TRBJ2-3|.|.|TRBV11-1
CASSSGDTQYF
TGTGCCAGCAGCTCAGGGGATACGCAGTATTTT
>TRBJ1-1|.|.|TRBV7-2
CASSRDQGTEAFF
TGTGCCAGCAGCCGGGACCAGGGGACTGAAGCTTTCTTT
>TRBJ2-7|.|.|TRBV19
CASSISQGGPYEQYF
TGTGCCAGTAGTATCTCTCAGGGAGGCCCCTACGAGCAGTACTTC
>TRBJ1-2|.|.|TRBV12-2
CASRFTRVRYGYTF
TGTGCAAGTCGCTTCACACGCGTGCGGTATGGCTACACCTTC
>TRBJ1-5|.|.|TRBV19
CASSMKRFSNQPQHF
TGTGCCAGTAGTATGAAACGGTTTAGCAATCAGCCCCAGCATTTT
>TRBJ1-6|.|.|TRBV28
CASSLSEDGYSPLHF
TGTGCCAGCAGCCTCTCTGAGGATGGTTATTCACCCCTCCACTTT
>TRBJ1-3|.|TRBD1|TRBV18
CASSPPGQTGNTIYF
TGTGCCAGCTCACCACCGGGACAGACTGGAAACACCATATATTTT
>TRBJ2-6|.|.|TRBV27
CASSLSAGANVLTF
TGTGCCAGCAGTTTATCGGCCGGGGCCAACGTCCTGACTTTC
>TRBJ1-5|.|TRBD1|TRBV28
CASSLGQGVNQPQHF
TGTGCCAGCAGTTTGGGACAGGGAGTCAATCAGCCCCAGCATTTT
>TRBJ1-6|.|.|TRBV5-1
CASSLATGSNSPLHF
TGCGCCAGCAGCTTGGCAACAGGGTCGAATTCACCCCTCCACTTT
>TRBJ1-4|.|.|TRBV18
CASSPGPSREKLFF
TGTGCCAGCTCCCCAGGGCCGTCCCGCGAAAAACTGTTTTTT
>TRBJ1-3|.|TRBD1|TRBV5-1
CASSLIAGGFSGNTIYF
TGCGCCAGCAGCTTAATCGCAGGGGGATTCTCTGGAAACACCATATATTTT
>TRBJ2-1|.|.|TRBV7-7
CASSLVAGAYNEQFF
TGTGCTAGCAGCTTAGTCGCGGGGGCTTACAATGAGCAGTTCTTC
>TRBJ2-7|.|TRBD1|TRBV28
CASSGTGGPYEQYF
TGTGCCAGCTCCGGGACAGGGGGGCCCTACGAGCAGTACTTC
>TRBJ1-2|.|TRBD1|TRBV12-3/TRBV12-4
CASRLGQGGGYTF
TGTGCCAGCAGGCTCGGACAGGGGGGCGGCTACACCTTC
>TRBJ1-1|.|.|TRBV18
CASSPGLEAEAFF
TGTGCCAGCTCACCCGGCCTGGAGGCTGAAGCTTTCTTT
>TRBJ1-1|.|.|TRBV25-1
CASSDWGRGAVAEAFF
TGTGCCAGCAGTGATTGGGGGAGGGGGGCAGTCGCTGAAGCTTTCTTT
>TRBJ1-1|.|.|TRBV6-2/TRBV6-3
CASSPRQVPEAFF
TGTGCCAGCAGCCCCAGACAGGTTCCTGAAGCTTTCTTT
>TRBJ1-5|.|.|TRBV5-1
CASSPGGGGGNQPQHF
TGCGCCAGCAGCCCGGGCGGGGGGGGTGGCAATCAGCCCCAGCATTTT